Shown below are 30 T cell receptor beta chains from a single sample sequenced in a study of blood T cell repertoires in COVID-19. Clones were sequenced by immunoSEQ multiplex PCR, and TCRdb holds only the in-frame ones, with some missing. The data show about 140,000 clones, 88% seen once. Sequencing was performed on peripheral blood. The receptors originated from a human donor with COVID-19, enrolled during active disease. The donor label of this sample is uncertain.

The chain combines TRBV5-4 with TRBJ2-5, with 8 bases fitting TRBD2. The CDR3 length is 14 residues. From germline, CDR1 is SGHNT and CDR2 YYREEE (reference sequence). V lost 4 bases to trimming and J lost 8 bases; unmatched junction nucleotides: 10. CDR3 coding DNA: TGTGCCAGCAGCCGACCGGGGGGGCCGGGTACCCAGTACTTC. Translated: CASSRPGGPGTQYF.

The chain recombines TRBV15 with TRBJ2-5; 10 bases map to TRBD2. The CDR3 runs 15 residues. The V segment lost 3 bases and the J segment 2 bases; nucleotides outside the gene matches: 3. From germline, CDR1 is LNHNV and CDR2 YYDKDF (reference sequence). The CDR3, as DNA: TGTGCCACCAGCAGCCATAGCGGGGGGCAAGAGACCCAGTACTTC. Its translation: CATSSHSGGQETQYF.

V usage is TRBV19 and J usage is TRBJ1-1; a possible D gene is TRBD1 (5 bases). The CDR3 extends over 12 amino acids. The V and J ends lost 5 bases and 7 bases respectively, with 11 bases between them. Germline V gene data show CDR1 as LNHDA and CDR2 as SQIVND (reference sequence). The CDR3 bases are TGTGCCAGTAGTCCCGGACATATTGAAGCTTTCTTT. This encodes CASSPGHIEAFF. Using reference TRBV19 and TRBJ1-1 for the parts outside the CDR3, the full variable domain is DGGITQSPKYLFRKEGQNVTLSCEQNLNHDAMYWYRQDPGQGLRLIYYSQIVNDFQKGDIAEGYSVSREKKESFPLTVTSAQKNPTAFYLCASSPGHIEAFFGQGTRLTVV.

The chain employs TRBV24-1 and TRBJ1-5; D unclear. This CDR3 has 14 amino acids. The V gene's germline CDR1 is KGHDR and CDR2 SFDVKD. V was cut by 6 bases and J by 9 bases, with 17 bases left in between. The DNA of the CDR3 is TGTGCCACCAGTTCCCCCGAGGGAGCAGGGCCCCAGCATTTT. It encodes CATSSPEGAGPQHF.

The chain recombines TRBV7-9 with TRBJ1-1; D gene uncertain. The V end lost 0 bases, the J end lost 0 bases, and 2 bases lay between the germline ends. The germline gives CDR1 SEHNR, CDR2 FQNEAQ (reference sequence). The CDR3 is 13 amino acids. CDR3 in amino acids: CASSLAMNTEAFF. The DNA of the CDR3 is TGTGCCAGCAGCTTAGCCATGAACACTGAAGCTTTCTTT.

The chain recombines TRBV5-1 with TRBJ2-3; D gene unclear. V lost 5 bases to trimming and J lost 0 bases, with 4 bases between them. This CDR3 is built from 12 residues. CDR1 and CDR2 from the germline V gene are SGHRS and YFSETQ. CDR3 sequence reads: CASRLSTDTQYF. The DNA for the CDR3 is TGCGCCAGCAGACTAAGCACAGATACGCAGTATTTT.

The gene calls are TRBV5-5 and TRBJ2-5; 10 bases are shared with TRBD2. The CDR3 sequence is 17 residues long. Germline V CDR1 and CDR2: SGHKS, YYEKEE (reference sequence). The junction had 11 bases not matched to a gene; V was cut back by 4 bases and J by 2 bases. The CDR3 nucleotides read TGTGCCAGCAGCCGTAGTGGGGAACTAGCGGGGCAAGAGACCCAGTACTTC. The encoded protein is CASSRSGELAGQETQYF.

The gene calls are TRBV25-1 and TRBJ1-2; D is unclear. This CDR3 has 13 amino acids. Germline CDR1 MGHDK, CDR2 SYGVNS. Trimming took off 1 base at V and 8 bases at J, with 11 bases between the two ends. For the CDR3, the DNA is TGTGCCAGCAGTGAATGGCAGGTCGGCGGCTACACCTTC. Protein: CASSEWQVGGYTF.

The sample holds a few counts of this clone. V usage is TRBV5-1 and J usage is TRBJ2-6; D might be TRBD2 (6 bases). In germline, CDR1 is SGHRS, CDR2 YFSETQ. Trimming took 2 bases from V and 3 from J, leaving 6 bases between them. CDR3 length equals 14 residues. CDR3 nucleotides: TGCGCCAGCAGCTTCGGGGGTGGGGCCAACGTCCTGACTTTC. Translated, it gives CASSFGGGANVLTF.

V and J are TRBV2 and TRBJ1-1; D may be TRBD1 (6 bases). CDR1 and CDR2 from the germline V gene are SNHLY and FYNNEI. The CDR3 consists of 15 residues. Trimming stripped 10 bases from V and 6 bases from J, with 24 bases between. The CDR3 region is CANLLPRQASPEAFF. For the CDR3, the DNA is TGTGCCAACCTCCTCCCAAGACAGGCCTCCCCTGAAGCTTTCTTT.

The chain uses TRBV11-3 and TRBJ1-1; D unresolved. The CDR3 length is 13 residues. CDR1 SGHNT and CDR2 YENEEA come from the germline V gene. The V end was cut by 4 bases, the J end by 3 bases, with 9 bases between. The CDR3 is CASSYATDTEAFF. The CDR3 nucleotides are TGTGCCAGCAGCTACGCTACAGACACTGAAGCTTTCTTT.

The count of this clone is one. V usage is TRBV12-3 or TRBV12-4 and J usage is TRBJ1-1; D unclear. The CDR3 loop spans 13 amino acids. The V end was cut by 6 bases, the J end by 3 bases, with 11 bases between. The CDR3 is CASRLAHDTEAFF. For the CDR3, the DNA is TGTGCCAGCAGGCTGGCCCACGACACTGAAGCTTTCTTT.

The rearrangement joins TRBV6-1 to TRBJ2-3, with TRBD1 identical over 8 bases. CDR3 size: 15 residues. Per the germline V gene, CDR1 is MNHNS and CDR2 is SASEGT. The V gene end was trimmed by 3 bases and the J gene end by 6 bases; junction bases not matched to a gene: 8. The CDR3 DNA sequence: TGTGCCAGCAGTGATAGACAGGGGAATTGGGATACGCAGTATTTT. It yields the protein CASSDRQGNWDTQYF.

The chain is built from TRBV27 and TRBJ2-1; 8 bases line up with TRBD2. The V segment lost 0 bases and the J segment 9 bases; nucleotides outside the gene matches: 16. The germline gives CDR1 MNHEY, CDR2 SMNVEV (reference sequence). The CDR3 has 18 residues. The CDR3 loop reads CASSLSSGGDLLPGEQFF. As DNA, the CDR3 is TGTGCCAGCAGTTTATCGTCCGGGGGGGACCTACTTCCTGGTGAGCAGTTCTTC.

The chain is built from TRBV13 and TRBJ1-5, with 8 bases that match TRBD1. Germline values: CDR1 PRHDT, CDR2 FYEKMQ (reference sequence). CDR3 length: 16 residues. With 0 bases clipped from V and 0 bases from J, the junction kept 1 base outside the gene matches. This CDR3 reads CASSLGQGGSNQPQHF. In nucleotides, the CDR3 is TGTGCCAGCAGCTTAGGACAGGGGGGTAGCAATCAGCCCCAGCATTTT.

The V and J genes are TRBV6-6 and TRBJ1-3; TRBD1 matches at 7 bases. Per the germline V gene, CDR1 is MNHNY and CDR2 is SVGAGI (reference sequence). The CDR3 covers 12 residues. Trimming took 8 bases from V and 2 from J; bases not matched to a gene: 0. CDR3 nucleotide sequence: TGTGCCAGCGGGACAGCTGGAAACACCATATATTTT. This gives the protein CASGTAGNTIYF.

The rearrangement links TRBV19 to TRBJ2-1, with D possibly being TRBD1 (5 bases). From germline, CDR1 is LNHDA and CDR2 SQIVND (reference sequence). Trimming cost V 3 bases and J 7 bases, with 13 bases left between them. The length of the CDR3 is 14 residues. The CDR3 region is CASSMATESNEQFF. The CDR3 DNA is TGTGCCAGTAGTATGGCGACAGAATCGAATGAGCAGTTCTTC.

This chain links TRBV5-8 with TRBJ2-7, with 11 bases lining up with TRBD1. Germline V CDR1 and CDR2: SGHTS, YDEGEE. V lost 4 bases and J lost 3; bases outside the gene matches: 9. The CDR3 is 16 amino acids. The CDR3 bases are TGTGCCAGCAGCCCCCATTTCGGGACAGGGGGCTACGAGCAGTACTTC. Translating it yields CASSPHFGTGGYEQYF.

The chain joins TRBV7-9 to TRBJ1-2; D gene ambiguous. Germline V gives CDR1 SEHNR, CDR2 FQNEAQ (reference sequence). V was shortened by 6 bases and J by 2 bases, with 10 bases between the two germline ends. The CDR3 is 13 amino acids. Written as DNA, the CDR3 is TGTGCCAGCAGTCGAGACAAAAACTATGGCTACACCTTC. Protein sequence: CASSRDKNYGYTF.

The chain employs TRBV7-2 and TRBJ1-1; D is undetermined. Deletions cut 1 base from V and 1 base from J, with 13 bases between. Germline CDR1 and CDR2: SGHTA and FQGNSA. The CDR3 length is 16 residues. For the CDR3, the DNA is TGTGCCAGCAGCTTAGTCGCGGCGGCGGAGAACACTGAAGCTTTCTTT. Its translation: CASSLVAAAENTEAFF.

This sequence joins TRBV5-1 and TRBJ2-7; no clear D. V gave up 4 bases and J gave up 1 base, with 12 bases separating them. The germline gives CDR1 SGHRS, CDR2 YFSETQ. The CDR3 consists of 14 residues. Here the CDR3 DNA reads TGCGCCAGCAGCACAATCGCCTCGTCCTACGAGCAGTACTTC. The encoded protein is CASSTIASSYEQYF.

The V call is TRBV6-6, the J call TRBJ2-1; 7 bases fit TRBD2. The CDR3 length is 14 residues. CDR1 MNHNY and CDR2 SVGAGI come from the germline V gene (reference sequence). After removal of 11 bases from V and 0 bases from J, the junction contained 7 bases not matched to a gene. Here the CDR3 DNA reads TGTGCCCGCGGATGGGGGGGCTCCTACAATGAGCAGTTCTTC. Protein sequence: CARGWGGSYNEQFF.

The J gene is TRBJ1-5, the V gene TRBV7-8, with a possible D match to TRBD1 (6 bases). Germline assignment: CDR1 SGHVS and CDR2 FQNEAQ. V lost 0 bases and J 0 bases, leaving 15 bases between the germline ends. The CDR3 is 18 amino acids. In DNA form, the CDR3 reads TGTGCCAGCAGCTTAGCGCGGACAGACCTATATAGCAATCAGCCCCAGCATTTT. Translation gives CASSLARTDLYSNQPQHF. The full variable domain, its missing parts supplied by reference TRBV7-8 and TRBJ1-5, is GAGVSQSPRYKVAKRGQDVALRCDPISGHVSLFWYQQALGQGPEFLTYFQNEAQLDKSGLPSDRFFAERPEGSVSTLKIQRTQQEDSAVYLCASSLARTDLYSNQPQHFGDGTRLSIL.

The V gene is TRBV16, the J gene TRBJ1-4; the match to TRBD1 covers 9 bases. With V trimmed by 4 bases and J by 5 bases, 8 bases remained unmatched. This CDR3 has 16 residues. The V gene's germline CDR1 is KGHSY and CDR2 FQNENV. CDR3 sequence: CASSPGQGIRNEKLFF. CDR3 coding DNA: TGTGCCAGCAGCCCTGGACAGGGGATAAGGAATGAAAAACTGTTTTTT.

This clone was counted a single time. This chain links TRBV11-3 with TRBJ2-7, with 9 bases that match TRBD1. The J segment lost 2 bases and the V segment lost 3 bases, leaving 2 bases of the junction unmatched. CDR3 length equals 14 residues. Per the germline V gene, CDR1 is SGHNT and CDR2 is YENEEA. The CDR3 sequence: CASSLTGGPYEQYF. The CDR3 region has the DNA TGTGCCAGCAGCTTGACAGGGGGACCCTACGAGCAGTACTTC.

V gene TRBV7-6 combines with J gene TRBJ2-2; TRBD1 matches 8 bases. The germline CDR1 and CDR2 sequences are SGHVS and FNYEAQ. The CDR3 covers 13 residues. V dropped 5 bases and J dropped 6; count of bases not matched to a gene: 2. The CDR3 is CASSRTGPGELFF. The CDR3 DNA sequence: TGTGCCAGCAGCAGGACAGGGCCCGGGGAGCTGTTTTTT. The variable domain in full, completed from reference TRBV7-6 and TRBJ2-2, reads GAGVSQSPRYKVTKRGQDVALRCDPISGHVSLYWYRQALGQGPEFLTYFNYEAQQDKSGLPNDRFSAERPEGSISTLTIQRTEQRDSAMYRCASSRTGPGELFFGEGSRLTVL.

This sequence joins TRBV18 and TRBJ2-3; D may be TRBD2 (6 bases). V shed 3 bases and J shed 6 bases, with 19 bases lying between them. Germline V gene data show CDR1 as KGHSH and CDR2 as LQKENI. The CDR3 consists of 16 residues. CDR3 sequence (DNA): TGTGCCAGCTCACCGTCGCGCGGGACCTCTCTGGATACGCAGTATTTT. This gives the protein CASSPSRGTSLDTQYF.

This clone was picked up one time. The rearrangement uses TRBV12-5 and TRBJ1-2; the D is unclear. The CDR3 spans 14 residues. Germline values: CDR1 LGHNT, CDR2 FRNRAP. V shed 4 bases and J shed 8 bases, with 17 bases lying between them. The CDR3 sequence: CASGSGVWSDGYTF. The CDR3 nucleotides read TGTGCTAGTGGTTCCGGGGTGTGGTCGGACGGCTACACCTTC.

The genes are TRBV25-1 and TRBJ2-1, with a weak D call TRBD1 (5 bases). CDR1 and CDR2 from the germline V gene are MGHDK and SYGVNS. V dropped 5 bases and J dropped 8 bases, with 16 bases sitting between them. The CDR3 length is 14 residues. CDR3 nucleotide sequence: TGTGCCAGCAGTCAAACGCCCTCCAGGGATGAGCAGTTCTTC. Protein sequence: CASSQTPSRDEQFF.

V usage is TRBV5-4 and J usage is TRBJ2-7; D is possibly TRBD2 (6 bases). The CDR3 extends over 15 amino acids. CDR1 and CDR2 (germline): SGHNT, YYREEE (reference sequence). V was clipped by 5 bases and J by 3 bases, with 18 bases between them. This CDR3 is CASRSNQGTGYEQYF. The CDR3, as DNA: TGTGCCAGCAGGTCGAACCAAGGGACTGGCTACGAGCAGTACTTC.